These 21 T cell receptor beta chains were sequenced from one sample in a study of beta chain features in type 1 diabetes. Study conclusions and caveats: Moderate but significant shortening of TCRB CDR3s was recorded in all four CD4+ subsets from Type 1 diabetes patients.

Since all of the isolated RNA was reverse transcribed, expressed TCRB transcripts were what got sequenced. Generated by immunoSEQ multiplex PCR, the TCRdb table keeps only in-frame clones and is missing some. In the table there are about 370,000 clones, roughly a tenth of which are singletons. Their antigen targets remain unknown. The specimen sequenced was central memory CD4+ T cells from blood. The receptors originated from a man in his thirties or forties with type 1 diabetes.

This clone was counted a few times. The rearrangement links TRBV19 to TRBJ2-7; unclear D gene. This CDR3 has 15 residues. With 6 bases removed from V and 0 bases from J, the gap between germline ends came to 15 bases. Germline CDR1 LNHDA, CDR2 SQIVND (reference sequence). The CDR3 region is CASRFGKADSYEQYF. As DNA, the CDR3 is TGTGCCAGTAGATTCGGAAAGGCTGACTCCTACGAGCAGTACTTC.

This clone came up many times. This chain uses TRBV4-1 with TRBJ1-4; D is undetermined. CDR3 length equals 15 residues. Germline V gene data show CDR1 as MGHRA and CDR2 as YSYEKL. Deletions cut 2 bases from V and 1 base from J, with 8 bases between. The CDR3, as DNA: TGCGCCAGCAGCCAACTCCTGGGAACTAATGAAAAACTGTTTTTT. Its protein product is CASSQLLGTNEKLFF.

This chain uses TRBV2 with TRBJ2-5, with D perhaps matching TRBD1 (5 bases). TRBJ2-7 explains the end of the DNA better; the J call may be wrong. Germline assignment: CDR1 SNHLY and CDR2 FYNNEI. There are 14 residues in the CDR3. The CDR3 DNA is TGTGCCAGCAGTGTACTCAGGGTCGGCTACGAGCAGTACTTC. The encoded protein is CASSVLRVGYEQYF.

The V and J genes are TRBV7-2 and TRBJ2-1, with TRBD2 identical over 7 bases. Losses at the gene ends were 7 bases for V and 4 bases for J; bases not matched to a gene: 7. The CDR3 covers 14 residues. Germline loops: CDR1 SGHTA, CDR2 FQGNSA. CDR3 coding DNA: TGTGCCAGCACGGGCAGCGGGACGTACAATGAGCAGTTCTTC. The encoded protein is CASTGSGTYNEQFF.

This clone was counted a few times. The chain employs TRBV6-5 and TRBJ2-1; tentatively, D is TRBD2 (5 bases). CDR3 length equals 14 residues. CDR1 and CDR2 from the germline V gene are MNHEY and SVGAGI. V gave up 4 bases and J gave up 8 bases, with 15 bases separating them. The CDR3 reads CASSSGIATYEQFF. The CDR3 DNA sequence: TGTGCCAGCAGTTCCGGGATAGCGACATATGAGCAGTTCTTC.

Notes on this clone: Other DNA sequences in this specimen translate into the identical CDR3. The chain links TRBV28 to TRBJ2-7, with D tentatively TRBD1 or TRBD2 (5 bases each). The germline V and J ends were trimmed by 3 bases and 4 bases, with 7 bases remaining between them. Germline V gene data show CDR1 as MDHEN and CDR2 as SYDVKM. This CDR3 has 12 residues. CDR3 DNA: TGTGCCAGCAGTTTGGGGGTATACGAGCAGTACTTC. It is translated as CASSLGVYEQYF.

As concerns this clone: Compared with germline, one end of the junction differs, possibly owing to a read error. The V and J genes are TRBV5-6 and TRBJ1-5, with TRBD1 as a possible D gene (6 bases). CDR3 length equals 15 residues. CDR1 is SGHDT and CDR2 is YYEEEE in the germline V gene. CDR3 nucleotide sequence: TGTGCCAGCAGGTTGGGGCAGGGGAAAGCTCAGCCCCAGCATTTT. It yields the protein CASRLGQGKAQPQHF.

The CDR3 loop is CASSLSRNTEAFF. The CDR3 DNA follows: TGTGCCAGCTCACTTTCGCGGAACACTGAAGCTTTCTTT. The chain employs TRBV18 and TRBJ1-1, with D uncertain. CDR1 and CDR2 from the germline V gene are KGHSH and LQKENI. This CDR3 has 13 residues. Deletions cut 4 bases from V and 1 base from J, with 7 bases between.

This clone was recorded many times. This chain uses TRBV7-9 with TRBJ2-1, with D possibly being TRBD1 (6 bases). This CDR3 is 16 amino acids long. Germline V lookup: CDR1 SEHNR, CDR2 FQNEAQ (reference sequence). V shed 6 bases and J shed 6 bases, with 21 bases lying between them. CDR3 loop: CASRDGAGERVNEQFF. The CDR3 coding sequence is TGTGCCAGCAGGGATGGGGCAGGGGAGAGGGTCAATGAGCAGTTCTTC.

This clone was seen more than once but under ten times. Written as DNA, the CDR3 is TGTGCCAGCAGTTCGGGACAGGGGGTCACTGAAGCTTTCTTT. This encodes CASSSGQGVTEAFF. The gene calls are TRBV27 and TRBJ1-1, with 11 bases aligning to TRBD1. The germline V gene encodes CDR1 MNHEY and CDR2 SMNVEV (reference sequence). V was pared by 4 bases and J by 4 bases, with 2 bases of the junction left unmatched. This CDR3 has 14 amino acids.

This clone has only a few counts. The chain employs TRBV2 and TRBJ2-2, with D unresolved. The CDR3 contains 16 residues. V lost 0 bases and J lost 0, with 8 bases in between. CDR1 SNHLY and CDR2 FYNNEI come from the germline V gene. In nucleotides, the CDR3 is TGTGCCAGCAGTGAAGCGCGCCTTTCGAACACCGGGGAGCTGTTTTTT. Translation: CASSEARLSNTGELFF.

The J gene is TRBJ1-1, the V gene TRBV9; D is uncertain. CDR1 is SGDLS, CDR2 YYNGEE, per germline. The CDR3 consists of 13 residues. V dropped 4 bases and J dropped 10 bases, with 17 bases sitting between them. CDR3 bases: TGTGCCAGCAGCCAACTAATTTCGGTAGGAGCTTTCTTT. Its translation: CASSQLISVGAFF.

The J gene is TRBJ2-2, the V gene TRBV7-2; 7 bases align to TRBD1. The CDR3 sequence is 14 residues long. The junction had 9 bases not matched to a gene; V was cut back by 6 bases and J by 8 bases. Germline assignment: CDR1 SGHTA and CDR2 FQGNSA. The DNA of the CDR3 is TGTGCCAGCAGACACGACAGGGTTGGTGGGGAGCTGTTTTTT. Protein sequence: CASRHDRVGGELFF.

This clone appeared a few times. CDR3 nucleotides: TGTGCCAGCAGCCCACTGCGGGGGGCTAAAAGACAAAACATTCAGTACTTC. Its protein is CASSPLRGAKRQNIQYF. The V gene is TRBV5-8, the J gene TRBJ2-4; TRBD2 matches 8 bases. V lost 4 bases, J lost 5 bases, and 14 bases stayed unmatched. The CDR3 is 17 amino acids. Germline-derived CDR1 and CDR2 are SGHTS and YDEGEE.

V and J are TRBV4-1 and TRBJ2-3, with 10 positions matching TRBD2. With V trimmed by 3 bases and J by 14 bases, 11 bases remained unmatched. Germline lookup yields CDR1 MGHRA and CDR2 YSYEKL. The length of the CDR3 is 14 residues. CDR3 sequence: CASSQAVLAGEAYF. The CDR3 DNA reads as TGCGCCAGCAGCCAGGCCGTCCTAGCGGGAGAAGCGTATTTT.

This clone was detected ten times or more. The V gene is TRBV28, the J gene TRBJ1-5; TRBD1 is a possible D gene (6 bases). There are 14 residues in the CDR3. Germline assignment: CDR1 MDHEN and CDR2 SYDVKM. Trimming pared 3 bases from V and 7 bases from J, leaving 13 bases between. In DNA, the CDR3 is TGTGCCAGCAGTTTGGGGGGGGCAGGACAGCCCCAGCATTTT. It codes for CASSLGGAGQPQHF.

The sample holds a few counts of this clone. The V gene is TRBV5-6, the J gene TRBJ1-3; D not resolved. The CDR3 is 15 residues long. The germline CDR1 and CDR2 sequences are SGHDT and YYEEEE. Trimming removed 0 bases at V and 4 bases at J, with 11 bases between. The CDR3 is CASSLGPGAGNTIYF. The CDR3 DNA sequence: TGTGCCAGCAGCTTGGGCCCCGGTGCAGGAAACACCATATATTTT. The complete variable domain, with remaining parts taken from reference TRBV5-6 and TRBJ1-3, reads DAGVTQSPTHLIKTRGQQVTLRCSPKSGHDTVSWYQQALGQGPQFIFQYYEEEERQRGNFPDRFSGHQFPNYSSELNVNALLLGDSALYLCASSLGPGAGNTIYFGEGSWLTVV.

This clone was seen a few times. This could be a read error, since a much larger clone is one nucleotide away. This sample includes further DNA sequences coding for the same CDR3. The chain has TRBV28 and TRBJ2-7; the D is unclear. The ends were cut back, 5 bases at V and 0 bases at J, with 2 bases in the middle. Germline values: CDR1 MDHEN, CDR2 SYDVKM. The CDR3 spans 11 residues. The CDR3 nucleotides read TGTGCCAGCAGTGTCTCCTACGAGCAGTACTTC. Amino acid sequence: CASSVSYEQYF.

The genes are TRBV18 and TRBJ2-7, with D possibly TRBD1 on 6 matching bases. The CDR3 spans 15 residues. CDR1 KGHSH and CDR2 LQKENI come from the germline V gene. The V gene lost 4 bases and the J gene lost 0 bases, with 13 bases spanning the gap. CDR3 protein: CASSLSGASSYEQYF. The CDR3 nucleotides are TGTGCCAGCTCACTTTCAGGGGCGAGCTCCTACGAGCAGTACTTC.

This chain joins TRBV27 and TRBJ1-1; TRBD1 agrees at 11 bases. Trimming took 3 bases from V and 9 from J; bases not matched to a gene: 0. This CDR3 is built from 12 residues. Germline lookup yields CDR1 MNHEY and CDR2 SMNVEV (reference sequence). CDR3 residues: CASSLDRGQAFF. In nucleotides, the CDR3 is TGTGCCAGCAGTTTGGACAGGGGGCAAGCTTTCTTT.

This chain uses TRBV7-9 with TRBJ2-6; D remains unclear. This CDR3 has 15 residues. Trimming left V 4 bases short and J 4 bases short, with 11 bases between. Germline assignment: CDR1 SEHNR and CDR2 FQNEAQ (reference sequence). The CDR3 loop reads CASSSARSGANVLTF. DNA for the CDR3: TGTGCCAGCAGCTCCGCGAGGTCCGGGGCCAACGTCCTGACTTTC.